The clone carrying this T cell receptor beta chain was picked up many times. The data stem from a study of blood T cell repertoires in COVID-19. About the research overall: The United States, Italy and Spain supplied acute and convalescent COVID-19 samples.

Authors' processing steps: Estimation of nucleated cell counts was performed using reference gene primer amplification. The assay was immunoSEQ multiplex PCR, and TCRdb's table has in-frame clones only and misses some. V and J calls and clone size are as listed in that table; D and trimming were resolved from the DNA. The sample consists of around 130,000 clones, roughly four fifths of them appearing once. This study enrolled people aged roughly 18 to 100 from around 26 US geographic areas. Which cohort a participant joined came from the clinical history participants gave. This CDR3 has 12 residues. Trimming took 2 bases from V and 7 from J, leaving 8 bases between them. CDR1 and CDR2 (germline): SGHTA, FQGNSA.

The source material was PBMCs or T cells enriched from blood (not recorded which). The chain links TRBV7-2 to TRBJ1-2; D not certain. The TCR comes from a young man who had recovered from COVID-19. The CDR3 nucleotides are TGTGCCAGCAGCTTATTCGGGTCTGGCTACACCTTC. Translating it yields CASSLFGSGYTF.